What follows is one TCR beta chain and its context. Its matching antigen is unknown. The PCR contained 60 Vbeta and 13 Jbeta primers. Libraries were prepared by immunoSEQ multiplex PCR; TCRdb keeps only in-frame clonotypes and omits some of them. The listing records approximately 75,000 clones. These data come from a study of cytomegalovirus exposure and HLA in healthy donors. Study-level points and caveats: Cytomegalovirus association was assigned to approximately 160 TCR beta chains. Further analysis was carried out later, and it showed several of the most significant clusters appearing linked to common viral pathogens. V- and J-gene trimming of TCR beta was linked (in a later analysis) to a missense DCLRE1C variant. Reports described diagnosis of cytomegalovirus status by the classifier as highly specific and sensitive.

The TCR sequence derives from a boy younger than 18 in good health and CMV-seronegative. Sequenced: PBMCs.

In DNA, the CDR3 is TGTGCCAGCAGGACCCCAGGGAAGTCACTGTTTTTT. Its translation: CASRTPGKSLFF. This rearrangement joins TRBV6-1 to TRBJ1-4, with a weak D call TRBD1 (5 bases). Trimming took 6 bases from V and 13 from J, leaving 15 bases between them. Germline values: CDR1 MNHNS, CDR2 SASEGT. The CDR3 covers 12 residues.